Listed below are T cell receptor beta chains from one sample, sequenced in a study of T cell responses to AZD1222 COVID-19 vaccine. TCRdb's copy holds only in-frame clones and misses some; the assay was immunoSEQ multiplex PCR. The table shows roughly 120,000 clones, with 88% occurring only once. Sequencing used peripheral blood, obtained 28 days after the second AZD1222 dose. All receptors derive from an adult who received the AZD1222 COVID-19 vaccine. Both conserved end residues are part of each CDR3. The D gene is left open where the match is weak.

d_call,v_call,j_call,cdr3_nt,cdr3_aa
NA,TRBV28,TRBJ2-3,TGTGCCAGCAGTCTTATGGGGGAACTAGGGTGGGGCACAGATACGCAGTATTTT,CASSLMGELGWGTDTQYF
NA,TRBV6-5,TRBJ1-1,TGTGCCAGCAGTTACAGGCAGGGAGGTGAAGCTTTCTTT,CASSYRQGGEAFF
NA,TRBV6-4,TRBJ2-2,TGTGCCAGCAGTGACAGGGATGAAACCGGGGAGCTGTTTTTT,CASSDRDETGELFF
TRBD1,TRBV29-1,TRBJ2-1,TGCAGCGTTGAAAACTGGACAGGATCCGAGCAGTTCTTC,CSVENWTGSEQFF
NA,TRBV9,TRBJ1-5,TGTGCCAGCAGCGTAGGGGTGGATCAGCCCCAGCATTTT,CASSVGVDQPQHF
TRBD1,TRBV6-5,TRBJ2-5,TGTGCCAGCAGCCAGGGGGCTTGGGAAGAGACCCAGTACTTC,CASSQGAWEETQYF
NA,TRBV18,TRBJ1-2,TGTGCCAGCTCACCCGACGCGGACTATGGCTACACCTTC,CASSPDADYGYTF
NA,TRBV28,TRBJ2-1,TGTGCCCATCTCGGGGGCTCCTACAATGAGCAGTTCTTC,CAHLGGSYNEQFF
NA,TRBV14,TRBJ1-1,TGTGCCAGCAGCCAGTTAACGGGAGGCCCCGGGGGAGCTTTCTTT,CASSQLTGGPGGAFF
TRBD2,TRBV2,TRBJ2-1,TGTGCCAGCAGTAGACTAGCGGGGGGGCCGGCTGAGCAGTTCTTC,CASSRLAGGPAEQFF
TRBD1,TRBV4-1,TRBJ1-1,TGCGCCCGCAGCCGAGAGGGGGCTAGGAACACTGAAGCTTTCTTT,CARSREGARNTEAFF
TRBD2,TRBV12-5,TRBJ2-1,TGTGCTAGTGGTTTGGACCGGACTAGCGGGTCCTACAATGAGCAGTTCTTC,CASGLDRTSGSYNEQFF